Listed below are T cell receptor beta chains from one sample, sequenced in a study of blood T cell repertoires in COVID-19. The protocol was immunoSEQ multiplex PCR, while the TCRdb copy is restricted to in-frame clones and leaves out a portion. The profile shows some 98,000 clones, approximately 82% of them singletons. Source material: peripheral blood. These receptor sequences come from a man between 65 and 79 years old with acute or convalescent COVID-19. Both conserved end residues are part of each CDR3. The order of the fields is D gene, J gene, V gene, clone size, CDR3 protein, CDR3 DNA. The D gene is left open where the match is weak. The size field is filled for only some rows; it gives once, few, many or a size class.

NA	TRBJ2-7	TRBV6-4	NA	CASRLQGESSYEQYF	TGTGCCAGCAGGTTACAGGGTGAATCCTCCTACGAGCAGTACTTC
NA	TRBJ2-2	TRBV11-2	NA	CASSHTNTGELFF	TGTGCCAGCAGTCATACTAACACCGGGGAGCTGTTTTTT
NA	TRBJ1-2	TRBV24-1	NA	CATSAPGAAYGYTF	TGTGCCACCAGTGCTCCAGGGGCGGCTTATGGCTACACCTTC
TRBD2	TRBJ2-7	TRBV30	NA	CAWSVPGLALHEQYF	TGTGCCTGGAGTGTACCGGGACTAGCTTTGCACGAGCAGTACTTC
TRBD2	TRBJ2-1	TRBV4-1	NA	CASSQAGTSRFWFF	TGCGCCAGCAGCCAGGCTGGGACTAGCCGATTCTGGTTCTTC
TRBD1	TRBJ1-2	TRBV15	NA	CATSRDRGTGDYGYTF	TGTGCCACCAGCAGAGACAGAGGGACAGGGGACTATGGCTACACCTTC
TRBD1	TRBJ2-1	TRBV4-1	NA	CASSAQGAGEQFF	TGCGCCAGCAGCGCACAGGGGGCGGGAGAGCAGTTCTTC
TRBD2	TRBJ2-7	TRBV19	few	CASSIEVGLAAYEQYF	TGTGCCAGTAGTATAGAGGTGGGACTAGCGGCCTACGAGCAGTACTTC
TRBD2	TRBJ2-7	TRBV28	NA	CASSLTTSGSYEQYF	TGTGCCAGCAGTTTAACGACTAGCGGGAGCTACGAGCAGTACTTC
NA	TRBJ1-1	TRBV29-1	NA	CSVRPEGYTEAFF	TGCAGCGTCCGGCCGGAGGGCTACACTGAAGCTTTCTTT
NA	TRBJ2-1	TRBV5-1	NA	CASSVRLNSYNEQFF	TGCGCCAGCAGCGTCCGACTGAACTCCTACAATGAGCAGTTCTTC
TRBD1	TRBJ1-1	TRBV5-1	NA	CASHSGGHMAFF	TGCGCCAGCCATTCAGGGGGACATATGGCTTTCTTT
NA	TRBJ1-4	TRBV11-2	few	CASSFRDYNEKLFF	TGTGCCAGCAGCTTCCGGGATTATAATGAAAAACTGTTTTTT
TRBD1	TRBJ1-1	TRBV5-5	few	CASGDRKNTEAFF	TGTGCCAGTGGGGACAGAAAGAACACTGAAGCTTTCTTT
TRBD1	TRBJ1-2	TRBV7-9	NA	CASSKGQFTSYGYTF	TGTGCCAGCAGTAAGGGACAGTTTACCTCCTATGGCTACACCTTC
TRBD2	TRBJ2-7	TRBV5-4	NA	CASSGPSGTPGQYF	TGTGCCAGCAGCGGTCCTAGCGGGACCCCGGGGCAGTACTTC
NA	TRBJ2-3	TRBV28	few	CASSLSSLTDTQYF	TGTGCCAGCAGTTTGAGTTCTCTCACAGATACGCAGTATTTT
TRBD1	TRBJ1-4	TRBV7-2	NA	CASSLTGSNEKLFF	TGTGCCAGCAGTCTGACAGGGTCTAATGAAAAACTGTTTTTT
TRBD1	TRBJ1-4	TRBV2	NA	CASRDRATAEKLFF	TGTGCCAGCAGGGACAGGGCTACGGCCGAAAAACTGTTTTTT
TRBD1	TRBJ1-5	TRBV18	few	CASSPLGTAPETQHF	TGTGCCAGCTCGCCTCTTGGGACAGCCCCTGAAACCCAGCATTTT
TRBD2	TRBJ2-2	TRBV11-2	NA	CASSPGLAGGAGELFF	TGTGCCAGCAGCCCCGGACTAGCGGGAGGGGCCGGGGAGCTGTTTTTT
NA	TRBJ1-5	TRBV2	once	CASGGQSQGPQHF	TGTGCCAGCGGAGGACAGTCCCAGGGGCCCCAGCATTTT
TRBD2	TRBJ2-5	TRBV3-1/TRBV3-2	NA	CASSPVVGLAGTETQYF	TGTGCCAGCAGCCCGGTGGTTGGGCTAGCGGGGACAGAGACCCAGTACTTC
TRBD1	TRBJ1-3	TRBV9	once	CASSVESGQGASGNTIYF	TGTGCCAGCAGCGTAGAGTCGGGACAGGGGGCGTCGGGAAACACCATATATTTT
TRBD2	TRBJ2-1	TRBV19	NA	CASSLAGTSGNNEQFF	TGTGCCAGTAGCTTAGCCGGGACTAGCGGGAATAATGAGCAGTTCTTC
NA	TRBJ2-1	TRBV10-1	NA	CASSEIWTTGYNEQFF	TGCGCCAGCAGTGAGATATGGACTACCGGCTACAATGAGCAGTTCTTC
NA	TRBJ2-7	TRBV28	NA	CASRPSGKAPYEQYF	TGTGCCAGCAGACCCAGCGGAAAGGCCCCCTACGAGCAGTACTTC
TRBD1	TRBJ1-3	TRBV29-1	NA	CSAGSGTAYSGNTIYF	TGCAGCGCCGGATCCGGGACAGCGTACTCTGGAAACACCATATATTTT
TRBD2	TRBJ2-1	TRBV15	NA	CATSRPQPGTSGNEQFF	TGTGCCACCAGCAGACCTCAGCCCGGGACTAGCGGCAATGAGCAGTTCTTC
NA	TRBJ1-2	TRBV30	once	CAWRLTTGYGYTF	TGTGCCTGGAGGCTGACGACAGGCTATGGCTACACCTTC
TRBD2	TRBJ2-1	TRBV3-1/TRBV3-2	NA	CASSNSGSYSNEQFF	TGTGCCAGCAGCAATAGCGGGAGCTATAGCAATGAGCAGTTCTTC
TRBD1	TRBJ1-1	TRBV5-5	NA	CASSFTGTGGNTEAFF	TGTGCCAGCAGCTTCACCGGGACAGGGGGCAACACTGAAGCTTTCTTT
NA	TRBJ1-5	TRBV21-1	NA	CASSKDPVNQPQHF	TGTGCCAGCAGCAAAGATCCGGTCAATCAGCCCCAGCATTTT
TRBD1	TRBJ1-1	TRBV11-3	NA	CASSLGQGVRNTEAFF	TGTGCCAGCAGCTTAGGACAGGGGGTTAGAAACACTGAAGCTTTCTTT
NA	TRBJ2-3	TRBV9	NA	CASSGLILGDTQYF	TGTGCCAGCAGCGGCTTAATTCTAGGTGATACGCAGTATTTT
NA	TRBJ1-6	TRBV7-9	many	CASSLARSKGSPLHF	TGTGCCAGCAGCTTAGCGCGGTCCAAAGGTTCACCCCTCCACTTT
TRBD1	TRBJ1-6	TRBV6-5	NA	CASSYNRGNSPLHF	TGTGCCAGCAGTTACAACAGGGGGAATTCACCCCTCCACTTT
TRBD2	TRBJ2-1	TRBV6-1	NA	CASSGMTSGRANEQFF	TGTGCCAGCAGTGGGATGACTAGCGGGAGGGCCAATGAGCAGTTCTTC
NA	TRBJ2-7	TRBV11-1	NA	CASSSPPRVTSYEQYF	TGTGCCAGCAGCTCCCCCCCCAGGGTTACCTCCTACGAGCAGTACTTC
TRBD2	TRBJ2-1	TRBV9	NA	CASSTQRESYNEQFF	TGTGCCAGCAGCACCCAGCGGGAGTCATACAATGAGCAGTTCTTC
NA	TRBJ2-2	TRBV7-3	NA	CASSLTPGTGELFF	TGTGCCAGCAGCTTAACCCCGGGCACCGGGGAGCTGTTTTTT
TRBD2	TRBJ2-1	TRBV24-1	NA	CATGLAGGPRGNEQFF	TGTGCCACCGGACTAGCGGGAGGCCCAAGGGGAAATGAGCAGTTCTTC
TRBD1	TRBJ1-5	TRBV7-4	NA	CASSFIGGGHNQPQHF	TGTGCCAGCAGCTTTATTGGAGGGGGCCACAATCAGCCCCAGCATTTT
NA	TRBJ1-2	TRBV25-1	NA	CASSELGRGNGYTF	TGTGCCAGCAGTGAATTGGGTCGGGGGAACGGCTACACCTTC
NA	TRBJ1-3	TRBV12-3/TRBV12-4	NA	CASSDSHGNTIYF	TGTGCCAGCAGTGACAGTCATGGAAACACCATATATTTT
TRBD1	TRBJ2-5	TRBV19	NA	CASSNRDSEETQYF	TGTGCCAGTAGTAACCGGGACAGCGAAGAGACCCAGTACTTC
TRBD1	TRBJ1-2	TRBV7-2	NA	CASSLNLGQGSDGYTF	TGTGCCAGCAGCTTAAACCTAGGACAGGGGTCGGATGGCTACACCTTC
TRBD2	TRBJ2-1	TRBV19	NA	CASRFSGAPQQFF	TGTGCCAGTAGGTTTAGCGGGGCTCCACAGCAGTTCTTC
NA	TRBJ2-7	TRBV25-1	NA	CASSLGVSSPSEQYF	TGTGCCAGCAGCCTAGGGGTAAGCAGTCCCTCCGAGCAGTACTTC
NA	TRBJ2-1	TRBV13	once	CASSLKQGQINEQFF	TGTGCCAGCAGCTTGAAACAGGGTCAGATCAATGAGCAGTTCTTC
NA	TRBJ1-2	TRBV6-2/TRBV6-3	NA	CASSYPDRPGRF	TGTGCCAGCAGTTACCCTGACAGACCTGGACGTTTC
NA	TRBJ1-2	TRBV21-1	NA	CASSPPSGSNYGYTF	TGTGCCAGCAGCCCCCCTTCGGGGTCCAACTATGGCTACACCTTC
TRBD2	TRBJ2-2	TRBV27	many	CASSLPSGGGTGELFF	TGTGCCAGCAGTTTACCTAGCGGGGGCGGGACCGGGGAGCTGTTTTTT
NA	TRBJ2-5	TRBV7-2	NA	CASSLGNRQETQYF	TGTGCCAGCAGCTTAGGAAACAGACAAGAGACCCAGTACTTC
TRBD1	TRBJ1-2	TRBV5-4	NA	CASSTPGGNNYGYTF	TGTGCCAGCAGTACACCAGGGGGCAATAACTATGGCTACACCTTC
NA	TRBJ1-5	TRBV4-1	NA	CASSQVGQGNNQPQHF	TGCGCCAGCAGCCAAGTGGGGCAGGGGAACAATCAGCCCCAGCATTTT
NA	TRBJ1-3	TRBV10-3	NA	CAISPLGSPGGSGNTIYF	TGTGCCATCTCCCCCCTGGGCAGCCCTGGTGGGTCAGGAAACACCATATATTTT